This is a list of T cell receptor beta chains from one sample in a study of T cell changes during pregnancy in multiple sclerosis. Clones were sequenced by immunoSEQ multiplex PCR, and TCRdb holds only the in-frame ones, with some missing. The table has about 45,000 clones, 80% to 95% seen once. Sequenced here: CD4+ T cells from peripheral blood mononuclear cells, sampled before pregnancy. These receptors were obtained from a female donor with multiple sclerosis, enrolled in a pregnancy study. Each CDR3 is given with its conserved first and last residue. A D gene is named only where the DNA matches it firmly. Only part of the rows carry a size: once, few, many, or a class if the clone is expanded.

d_call	v_call	clone_size	j_call	cdr3_aa	cdr3_nt
-	TRBV11-2	-	TRBJ1-4	CASSSNGRGNEKLFF	TGTGCCAGCAGCTCGAACGGACGCGGGAATGAAAAACTGTTTTTT
-	TRBV11-3	-	TRBJ2-6	CASSQRASLSGANVLTF	TGTGCCAGCAGCCAGAGGGCATCCCTCTCTGGGGCCAACGTCCTGACTTTC
TRBD2	TRBV5-1	-	TRBJ2-2	CASSLGSGGLLNTGELFF	TGCGCCAGCAGCTTGGGCAGCGGGGGCCTTTTGAACACCGGGGAGCTGTTTTTT
TRBD1	TRBV18	-	TRBJ1-5	CASSPRDRVNQPQHF	TGTGCCAGCTCACCCCGGGACAGGGTTAATCAGCCCCAGCATTTT
TRBD2	TRBV18	-	TRBJ2-3	CASSPGQIAGGFTDTQYF	TGTGCCAGCTCACCCGGACAAATAGCGGGGGGTTTTACAGATACGCAGTATTTT
TRBD2	TRBV15	-	TRBJ2-1	CATSRDHISGTPYNEQFF	TGTGCCACCAGCAGAGATCACATAAGCGGGACCCCCTACAATGAGCAGTTCTTC
TRBD1	TRBV19	-	TRBJ1-1	CASNRQGLGTEAFF	TGTGCCAGTAACCGACAGGGGCTGGGCACTGAAGCTTTCTTT
TRBD1	TRBV5-8	-	TRBJ2-7	CASSTGQGSYEQYF	TGTGCCAGCAGCACGGGACAGGGGTCCTACGAGCAGTACTTC
TRBD1	TRBV5-1	-	TRBJ1-3	CASSPRQGSGNTIYF	TGCGCCAGCAGCCCTCGACAGGGCTCTGGAAACACCATATATTTT
TRBD1	TRBV6-6	-	TRBJ1-3	CASSQQGSNTIYF	TGTGCCAGCAGTCAACAGGGGAGTAACACCATATATTTT
TRBD1	TRBV6-6	-	TRBJ1-2	CASSTGSRGQVYGYTF	TGTGCCAGCAGTACGGGGTCCAGGGGGCAGGTCTATGGCTACACCTTC
TRBD1	TRBV6-5	-	TRBJ2-7	CASSQKDRGSYEQYF	TGTGCCAGCAGTCAAAAGGACAGGGGCTCCTACGAGCAGTACTTC
TRBD2	TRBV28	few	TRBJ2-1	CASGRAYNEQFF	TGTGCCAGCGGGAGGGCCTACAATGAGCAGTTCTTC
-	TRBV7-3	-	TRBJ2-1	CASSRLLEGEQFF	TGTGCCAGCAGCCGCCTCTTGGAGGGTGAGCAGTTCTTC
-	TRBV15	-	TRBJ2-7	CATSRDMTAYEQYF	TGTGCCACCAGCAGAGATATGACAGCCTACGAGCAGTACTTC
TRBD1	TRBV7-9	-	TRBJ1-1	CASSSTTGGSTEAFF	TGTGCCAGCAGCTCGACTACAGGGGGGAGCACTGAAGCTTTCTTT
-	TRBV28	-	TRBJ2-7	CASRPNGGPDYEQYF	TGTGCCAGCAGACCCAATGGAGGACCTGACTACGAGCAGTACTTC
-	TRBV29-1	-	TRBJ2-7	CSVEGGGRTPYEQYF	TGCAGCGTTGAAGGAGGGGGACGGACCCCCTACGAGCAGTACTTC
-	TRBV6-5	-	TRBJ1-2	CASSYSWRVDYGYTF	TGTGCCAGCAGTTACTCGTGGAGGGTGGACTATGGCTACACCTTC
TRBD2	TRBV5-1	-	TRBJ2-3	CASRQGAGETQYF	TGCGCCAGCAGACAAGGAGCGGGGGAAACGCAGTATTTT
-	TRBV5-1	-	TRBJ1-6	CASTFSGPPLHF	TGCGCCAGCACCTTCTCTGGGCCACCCCTCCACTTT